One sample yielded the 15 T cell receptor beta chains listed below, sequenced in a study of PD-1 blockade in classical Hodgkin lymphoma. The assay was immunoSEQ multiplex PCR, and TCRdb's table has in-frame clones only and misses some. The data contain 57,000 or so clones, 70% to 90% of them seen just once; the ten biggest clones take up roughly 8.7%. This sample's time point: cycle 4 day 1 (C4D1), after less than 7 weeks of nivolumab. The patients all showed relapse after autologous stem cell transplantation, while their brentuximab vedotin exposure varied. The sample consisted of peripheral blood mononuclear cells (PBMCs), taken before the fourth cycle of nivolumab. Receptor source: a human donor with classical Hodgkin lymphoma.

This chain joins TRBV7-8 and TRBJ2-6; the D gene is possibly TRBD2 (6 bases). V lost 6 bases and J 5 bases, leaving 23 bases between the germline ends. This CDR3 has 18 amino acids. CDR1 is SGHVS and CDR2 is FQNEAQ in the germline V gene. The CDR3 DNA reads TGTGCCAGCAGATCTTTCGGCGGGGTAGGAGGGTGGGCCAACGTCCTGACTTTC. Its translation: CASRSFGGVGGWANVLTF.

This sequence joins TRBV6-4 and TRBJ1-1, with a tentative D call TRBD1 (6 bases). V was cut by 2 bases and J by 3 bases, with 10 bases left in between. This CDR3 has 14 residues. Germline V gene data show CDR1 as MRHNA and CDR2 as SNTAGT. The chain's CDR3 is CASSDGTGYTEAFF. The CDR3 nucleotides are TGTGCCAGCAGTGACGGTACAGGGTACACTGAAGCTTTCTTT.

The V and J genes are TRBV5-1 and TRBJ2-5, with 9 nucleotides matching TRBD1. V trimming: 4 bases; J trimming: 3 bases; junction bases outside the gene matches: 4. Per germline, CDR1 SGHRS and CDR2 YFSETQ. This CDR3 has 14 residues. The CDR3 nucleotides read TGCGCCAGCAGCATACGGACAGGGGAAGAGACCCAGTACTTC. Protein product: CASSIRTGEETQYF.

This clone has a single count. The chain links TRBV10-2 to TRBJ2-3; no reliable D call. The CDR3 totals 14 residues. V shed 7 bases and J shed 3 bases, with 14 bases lying between them. CDR1 and CDR2 from the germline V gene are WSHSY and SAAADI. This CDR3 reads CASTGLQTTDTQYF. The CDR3 DNA sequence: TGCGCCAGCACGGGTTTGCAGACTACAGATACGCAGTATTTT.

In this sample, this clone turned up once. The chain combines TRBV5-1 with TRBJ1-1; the D is unclear. The length of the CDR3 is 13 residues. Trimming shortened V by 0 bases and J by 3 bases, and 6 bases separated the two germline ends. Germline CDR1 is SGHRS and CDR2 is YFSETQ. The CDR3 nucleotides read TGCGCCAGCAGCTTGGTGGGCCACACTGAAGCTTTCTTT. This gives the protein CASSLVGHTEAFF.

This clone was seen only a few times. The chain recombines TRBV30 with TRBJ2-2, with D perhaps being TRBD1 or TRBD2 (5 bases each). Deletions cut 4 bases from V and 6 bases from J, with 12 bases between. The CDR3 contains 13 residues. The germline gives CDR1 GTSNPN, CDR2 SVGIG (reference sequence). The CDR3 spells CAWTIGDAGELFF. In DNA, the CDR3 is TGTGCCTGGACCATAGGGGACGCCGGGGAGCTGTTTTTT.

A few counts support this clone. The chain has TRBV28 and TRBJ2-7; the D is unclear. This CDR3 contains 12 residues. Germline V gives CDR1 MDHEN, CDR2 SYDVKM. The V gene lost 3 bases and the J gene lost 5 bases, with 8 bases spanning the gap. CDR3 DNA: TGTGCCAGCAGTTTCTTGGGTAACGAGCAGTACTTC. It yields the protein CASSFLGNEQYF.

This clone was observed a single time. The chain is built from TRBV4-1 and TRBJ1-5; 9 positions agree with TRBD1. Unmatched junction bases numbered 10, after V lost 3 bases and J lost 1 base. The CDR3 sequence is 18 residues long. CDR1 and CDR2 (germline): MGHRA, YSYEKL. The CDR3 sequence is CASSQQGTGSRSNQPQHF. The CDR3 coding sequence is TGCGCCAGCAGCCAGCAAGGGACAGGGAGTAGGAGCAATCAGCCCCAGCATTTT.

The gene calls are TRBV21-1 and TRBJ2-7; the tabulated D call, TRBD2, remains unverified against the DNA. TRBV21-1 is a pseudogene locus. The CDR3 length is 14 residues. The CDR3 region has the DNA TGTGCCAGCAGCCCCCGGGATTCAAGCTACGAGCAGTACTTC. As protein: CASSPRDSSYEQYF.

CDR3 sequence: CASSLYLGSSYNEQFF. The CDR3 coding sequence is TGTGCCAGCAGTTTATACCTGGGGAGCTCCTACAATGAGCAGTTCTTC. The gene calls are TRBV27 and TRBJ2-1; possible D gene TRBD2, 5 bases. V was trimmed by 1 base and J by 0 bases, leaving 10 bases between them. Germline lookup yields CDR1 MNHEY and CDR2 SMNVEV (reference sequence). There are 16 residues in the CDR3.

The genes are TRBV11-2 and TRBJ1-6, with D maybe TRBD1 (6 bases). V dropped 4 bases and J dropped 6 bases, with 13 bases sitting between them. This CDR3 region has 15 residues. Germline CDR1 reads SGHAT; CDR2 reads FQNNGV. CDR3 coding DNA: TGTGCCAGCAGCTCCCTACAGGGCCTTAATTCACCCCTCCACTTT. Protein: CASSSLQGLNSPLHF. Looking up the rest from reference TRBV11-2 and TRBJ1-6 gives the full variable domain: EAGVAQSPRYKIIEKRQSVAFWCNPISGHATLYWYQQILGQGPKLLIQFQNNGVVDDSQLPKDRFSAERLKGVDSTLKIQPAKLEDSAVYLCASSSLQGLNSPLHFGNGTRLTVT.

V gene TRBV30 combines with J gene TRBJ1-4, with 9 bases aligning to TRBD1. The germline CDR1 and CDR2 sequences are GTSNPN and SVGIG (reference sequence). Losses at the gene ends were 4 bases for V and 8 bases for J; bases not matched to a gene: 5. The CDR3 has 13 residues. The DNA for the CDR3 is TGTGCCTGGATTGACAGGGGGAAGGAAAAACTGTTTTTT. Its protein is CAWIDRGKEKLFF.

The genes are TRBV6-1 and TRBJ1-1; D unresolved. In germline, CDR1 is MNHNS, CDR2 SASEGT. Deletions cut 0 bases from V and 5 bases from J, with 16 bases between. The CDR3 has 16 amino acids. The CDR3 here is CASSEAWGALVTEAFF. Written as DNA, the CDR3 is TGTGCCAGCAGTGAAGCCTGGGGAGCCCTGGTTACTGAAGCTTTCTTT.

This chain uses TRBV27 with TRBJ1-6, with D possibly being TRBD1 (5 bases). The germline V and J ends were trimmed by 5 bases and 7 bases, with 12 bases remaining between them. The CDR3 is 14 residues long. Germline lookup yields CDR1 MNHEY and CDR2 SMNVEV (reference sequence). This chain's CDR3 is CASSQPGPNSPLHF. As DNA, the CDR3 is TGTGCCAGCAGTCAGCCGGGACCGAATTCACCCCTCCACTTT.

The chain is built from TRBV6-6 and TRBJ2-7; D is unresolved. Germline V gene sequence: CDR1 MNHNY, CDR2 SVGAGI (reference sequence). CDR3 length: 14 amino acids. V was shortened by 0 bases and J by 0 bases, with 6 bases between the two germline ends. CDR3 sequence reads: CASSYSYGSYEQYF. The DNA of the CDR3 is TGTGCCAGCAGTTACTCTTACGGCTCCTACGAGCAGTACTTC.